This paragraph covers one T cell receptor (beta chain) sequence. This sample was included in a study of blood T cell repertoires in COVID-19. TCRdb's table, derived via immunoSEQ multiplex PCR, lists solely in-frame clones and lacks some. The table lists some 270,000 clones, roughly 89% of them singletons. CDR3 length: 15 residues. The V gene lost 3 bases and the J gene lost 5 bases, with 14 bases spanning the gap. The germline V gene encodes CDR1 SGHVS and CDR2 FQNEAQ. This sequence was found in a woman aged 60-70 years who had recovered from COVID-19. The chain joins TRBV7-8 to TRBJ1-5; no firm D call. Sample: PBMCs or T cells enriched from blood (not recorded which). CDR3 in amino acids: CASSFRFREDQPQHF. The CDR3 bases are TGTGCCAGCAGCTTTCGTTTCCGGGAAGATCAGCCCCAGCATTTT.